Sequencing of this T cell receptor (beta chain) was carried out in a study of blood T cell repertoires in COVID-19. Study context: COVID-19 samples from acute and convalescent phases originated in the United States, Italy and Spain. PBMCs, B-cell-depleted T cells, or T cells provided the cDNA or gDNA that made up the material.

Original methodology: Nucleated cell number was recorded as an estimate derived from reference gene primer amplification. Repertoires were generated with immunoSEQ multiplex PCR, while TCRdb's copy carries only in-frame clones and drops some. D and trimming were read from the DNA, whereas the V and J calls and clone size are those reported in that table. The top ten hold approximately 4.5% of the sample, which has fewer than 250,000 clones, 88% seen once. This CDR3 region has 15 residues. Per the germline V gene, CDR1 is SGHAT and CDR2 is FQNNGV. V lost 1 base, J lost 10 bases, and 14 bases lay in between.

Sample: peripheral blood. The rearrangement uses TRBV11-2 and TRBJ1-6; possibly TRBD1 for D (5 bases). The sequence derives from a human donor in a cohort sampled during active COVID-19. Written as DNA, the CDR3 is TGTGCCAGCAGCTTAGTAACGGGGGGAAAGTCACCCCTCCACTTT. Residues: CASSLVTGGKSPLHF. The full variable domain, completed using reference TRBV11-2 and TRBJ1-6, is EAGVAQSPRYKIIEKRQSVAFWCNPISGHATLYWYQQILGQGPKLLIQFQNNGVVDDSQLPKDRFSAERLKGVDSTLKIQPAKLEDSAVYLCASSLVTGGKSPLHFGNGTRLTVT.